What follows are 31 T cell receptor beta chains derived from one specimen sequenced in a study of CD8+ T cells in alopecia areata. Described treatment: oral pan-JAK inhibitor, 5-10 mg twice daily. Extraction and reverse transcription of RNA yielded cDNA as the sequencing template. The method was immunoSEQ multiplex PCR; TCRdb's version includes in-frame clones alone and lacks a portion of them. The table includes about 210,000 clones, roughly two fifths detected once. The source material was CD4+ T cells sorted from blood, sampled around week 36, from a patient treated with tofacitinib. The receptor source for this set is a human donor with alopecia areata.

J is TRBJ2-1 and V is TRBV30; 16 bases are a match to TRBD2. J was trimmed by 9 bases and V by 7 bases; bases with no gene match: 12. The CDR3 contains 16 residues. Germline CDR1 GTSNPN, CDR2 SVGIG (reference sequence). CDR3 coding DNA: TGTGCCTTGCAACCTCCGGGACTAGCGGGAGGGGGTGAGCAGTTCTTC. Protein sequence: CALQPPGLAGGGEQFF.

V usage is TRBV18 and J usage is TRBJ2-7, with D maybe TRBD1 (5 bases). The germline V gene encodes CDR1 KGHSH and CDR2 LQKENI. The CDR3 covers 14 residues. Trimming removed 6 bases at V and 2 bases at J, with 14 bases between. Here the CDR3 reads CASSQVRVPYEQYF. In DNA, the CDR3 is TGTGCCAGCTCCCAGGTCAGGGTTCCCTACGAGCAGTACTTC.

This sequence joins TRBV15 and TRBJ2-3; D might be TRBD2 (6 bases). The germline CDR1 and CDR2 sequences are LNHNV and YYDKDF (reference sequence). CDR3 length: 18 residues. Trimming stripped 3 bases from V and 0 bases from J, with 19 bases between. The CDR3 sequence is CATSSPFLASSSTDTQYF. CDR3 nucleotides: TGTGCCACCAGCAGCCCATTCCTAGCGTCTAGTAGCACAGATACGCAGTATTTT.

The gene calls are TRBV7-2 and TRBJ1-1, with D uncertain. Between the trimmed V and J ends, which lost 2 bases and 0 bases, there was a span of 7 bases. The CDR3 length is 14 residues. CDR1 and CDR2 from the germline V gene are SGHTA and FQGNSA. CDR3 nucleotide sequence: TGTGCCAGCAGCTTACGGTGGGTGAACACTGAAGCTTTCTTT. The encoded protein is CASSLRWVNTEAFF.

The rearrangement joins TRBV4-2 to TRBJ2-5; no clear D gene. CDR1 is LGHNA, CDR2 YNFKEQ, per germline. The CDR3 has 15 amino acids. Between the trimmed V and J ends, which lost 1 base and 5 bases, there was a span of 14 bases. CDR3 nucleotide sequence: TGTGCCAGCAGCCAAGTTGGGCTTGTCGGGGAGACCCAGTACTTC. The encoded protein is CASSQVGLVGETQYF.

This clone was seen a handful of times. V is TRBV19 and J is TRBJ1-1; 7 bases agree with TRBD1. Germline V gene lookup returns CDR1 LNHDA and CDR2 SQIVND (reference sequence). The CDR3 totals 13 residues. The J segment lost 5 bases and the V segment lost 2 bases, leaving 2 bases of the junction unmatched. The CDR3 here is CASSIRGRTEAFF. CDR3 bases: TGTGCCAGTAGTATAAGGGGGCGGACTGAAGCTTTCTTT.

The gene calls are TRBV6-6 and TRBJ2-1, with D tentatively TRBD2 (7 bases). This CDR3 has 16 amino acids. Trimming took 0 bases from V and 6 from J, leaving 15 bases between them. The germline V gene encodes CDR1 MNHNY and CDR2 SVGAGI (reference sequence). CDR3 loop: CASSYSRGGGANEQFF. For the CDR3, the DNA is TGTGCCAGCAGTTACTCTCGGGGAGGGGGGGCCAATGAGCAGTTCTTC.

The chain couples TRBV7-9 to TRBJ2-1; 7 nucleotides agree with TRBD2. The J segment lost 5 bases and the V segment lost 5 bases, leaving 18 bases of the junction unmatched. Germline lookup yields CDR1 SEHNR and CDR2 FQNEAQ (reference sequence). The CDR3 contains 18 residues. In nucleotides, the CDR3 is TGTGCCAGCAGCCCTACGCCATTCGGGAGGAACCTACACAATGAGCAGTTCTTC. Amino acids: CASSPTPFGRNLHNEQFF.

Turning to this clone: Within the sample, other DNA sequences also encode this same CDR3. The V gene is TRBV6-5, the J gene TRBJ1-2; a weak D match, TRBD1 (5 bases). V dropped 5 bases and J dropped 4 bases, with 8 bases sitting between them. CDR1 MNHEY and CDR2 SVGAGI come from the germline V gene. The CDR3 runs 12 residues. CDR3 in DNA: TGTGCCAGCAGTGTCCAGGGCTATGGCTACACCTTC. It yields the protein CASSVQGYGYTF.

The chain employs TRBV30 and TRBJ1-2; D is unclear. V was trimmed by 2 bases and J by 8 bases, leaving 9 bases between them. CDR3 length equals 11 residues. Germline values: CDR1 GTSNPN, CDR2 SVGIG (reference sequence). The CDR3 DNA sequence: TGTGCCTGGAGTCGGGAGAGAGGCTACACCTTC. Amino acids: CAWSRERGYTF. The full variable domain, rest sourced from reference TRBV30 and TRBJ1-2, is SQTIHQWPATLVQPVGSPLSLECTVEGTSNPNLYWYRQAAGRGLQLLFYSVGIGQISSEVPQNLSASRPQDRQFILSSKKLLLSDSGFYLCAWSRERGYTFGSGTRLTVV.

The chain is built from TRBV10-3 and TRBJ2-7; D is tentatively TRBD1 or TRBD2 (5 bases each). Germline CDR1 is ENHRY and CDR2 is SYGVKD. The CDR3 contains 13 residues. The V end was cut by 11 bases, the J end by 5 bases, with 19 bases between. The CDR3 DNA sequence: TGTGCCGCCGGCCGGGACCCCCAAGACGAGCAGTACTTC. Residues: CAAGRDPQDEQYF.

Concerning this clone: An end of the junction differs from the germline gene, which may be a read error. Distinct nucleotide sequences in the sample also encode this CDR3. The J gene is TRBJ2-7, the V gene TRBV5-1, with 8 bases fitting TRBD2. The germline gives CDR1 SGHRS, CDR2 YFSETQ. The CDR3 is 16 amino acids. The CDR3 region is CASSLPSRSGSYEQYF. The DNA of the CDR3 is TGCGCCAGCAGCTTGCCCTCACGGAGCGGGAGTTACGAGCAATACTTC.

This chain uses TRBV5-1 with TRBJ2-4; TRBD1 or TRBD2 may be the D gene (5 bases each). Trimming removed 2 bases at V and 0 bases at J, with 9 bases between. The CDR3 extends over 15 amino acids. Germline loops: CDR1 SGHRS, CDR2 YFSETQ. CDR3 region: CASSFGDLAKNIQYF. For the CDR3, the DNA is TGCGCCAGCAGCTTTGGGGACCTAGCCAAAAACATTCAGTACTTC.

This clone has only a few counts. V usage is TRBV11-3 and J usage is TRBJ2-3; 7 bases fit TRBD1. This CDR3 is built from 14 residues. Looked up from germline, CDR1 is SGHNT and CDR2 is YENEEA. The V segment lost 4 bases and the J segment 3 bases; nucleotides outside the gene matches: 4. CDR3 sequence (DNA): TGTGCCAGCAGCTCAAGACAGGGTACAGATACGCAGTATTTT. Translation: CASSSRQGTDTQYF.

The rearrangement joins TRBV6-4 to TRBJ2-1; TRBD1 might be the D (6 bases). Deletions cut 6 bases from V and 0 bases from J, with 9 bases between. CDR1 is MRHNA and CDR2 is SNTAGT in the germline V gene. The CDR3 is made up of 14 amino acids. DNA of the CDR3: TGTGCCAGCAGAGAGGGGGTCTCCTACAATGAGCAGTTCTTC. It codes for CASREGVSYNEQFF.

This sequence joins TRBV13 and TRBJ2-2, with D possibly TRBD2 on 6 matching bases. The CDR3 spans 17 residues. Trimming removed 5 bases at V and 4 bases at J, with 20 bases between. In germline, CDR1 is PRHDT, CDR2 FYEKMQ (reference sequence). The CDR3 loop reads CASSTSTGGKSTGELFF. CDR3 DNA sequence: TGTGCCAGCAGCACGAGTACTGGCGGGAAGTCCACCGGGGAGCTGTTTTTT.

V gene TRBV15 combines with J gene TRBJ2-6; the D is unclear. CDR1 is LNHNV and CDR2 is YYDKDF in the germline V gene (reference sequence). V was clipped by 0 bases and J by 1 base, with 10 bases between them. The CDR3 is 17 amino acids. CDR3 in amino acids: CATSREVGGSGANVLTF. The CDR3 nucleotides are TGTGCCACCAGCAGAGAGGTGGGTGGGTCTGGGGCCAACGTCCTGACTTTC.

The chain couples TRBV5-1 to TRBJ2-5, with D possibly TRBD2 on 6 matching bases. V shed 4 bases and J shed 5 bases, with 9 bases lying between them. The CDR3 sequence is 12 residues long. Germline values: CDR1 SGHRS, CDR2 YFSETQ. The CDR3 DNA reads as TGCGCCAGCAGCCCTGGGGGGGAGACCCAGTACTTC. Its protein is CASSPGGETQYF.

This clone occurred many times. The gene calls are TRBV19 and TRBJ1-5; TRBD1 aligns across 8 bases. The CDR3 runs 16 residues. Germline V gene sequence: CDR1 LNHDA, CDR2 SQIVND (reference sequence). J lost 0 bases, V lost 4 bases, and 5 bases had no gene match. CDR3 in DNA: TGTGCCAGTAGTAGCACAGGGGGTTTTAGCAATCAGCCCCAGCATTTT. The encoded protein is CASSSTGGFSNQPQHF.

This clone came up a few times. The chain links TRBV11-2 to TRBJ2-1; D is unclear. V was pared by 2 bases and J by 7 bases, with 3 bases between. The CDR3 totals 11 residues. CDR1 SGHAT and CDR2 FQNNGV come from the germline V gene. The CDR3 DNA reads TGTGCCAGCAGCTTACAAAATGAGCAGTTCTTC. Translating gives CASSLQNEQFF.

The chain combines TRBV7-2 with TRBJ2-1; D not resolved. This CDR3 is 13 amino acids long. Trimming took off 1 base at V and 5 bases at J, with 6 bases between the two ends. Germline V CDR1 and CDR2: SGHTA, FQGNSA. CDR3 sequence reads: CASSLGSHNEQFF. The CDR3 bases are TGTGCCAGCAGCTTAGGGTCCCACAATGAGCAGTTCTTC.

The chain uses TRBV7-9 and TRBJ1-5, with no clear D. The CDR3 runs to 13 residues. Trimming cost V 8 bases and J 5 bases, with 13 bases left between them. Per germline, CDR1 SEHNR and CDR2 FQNEAQ (reference sequence). CDR3 bases: TGTGCCAGCGGAAAGGGCCCGGATCAGCCCCAGCATTTT. Protein product: CASGKGPDQPQHF.

This clone has only a few counts. This chain uses TRBV28 with TRBJ2-5; D might be TRBD2 (5 bases). The CDR3 spans 14 residues. Trimming took off 4 bases at V and 4 bases at J, with 13 bases between the two ends. Germline assignment: CDR1 MDHEN and CDR2 SYDVKM. As DNA, the CDR3 is TGTGCCAGCAGTTCTAGCCAGCTAGGAGAGACCCAGTACTTC. Residues: CASSSSQLGETQYF.

In its sample, this clone was seen many times. The rearrangement links TRBV5-4 to TRBJ2-3, with 10 positions matching TRBD2. This CDR3 has 15 residues. CDR1 and CDR2 (germline): SGHNT, YYREEE (reference sequence). Trimming at V came to 4 bases and at J to 2 bases, leaving 4 bases not matched to a gene. The CDR3 DNA follows: TGTGCCAGCAGCCCTGGACTAGCGGACACAGATACGCAGTATTTT. Translating gives CASSPGLADTDTQYF.

Only a few counts were recorded for this clone. The rearrangement links TRBV29-1 to TRBJ2-3, with D tentatively TRBD1 or TRBD2 (5 bases each). The CDR3 length is 13 residues. Germline V gives CDR1 SQVTM, CDR2 ANQGSEA. The ends were cut back, 4 bases at V and 0 bases at J, with 8 bases in the middle. The CDR3 loop is CSVGRDSTDTQYF. The CDR3 region has the DNA TGCAGCGTTGGCAGGGACAGCACAGATACGCAGTATTTT.

This clone was detected a few times. This rearrangement joins TRBV7-9 to TRBJ2-1; D remains unclear. This CDR3 has 13 amino acids. Germline lookup yields CDR1 SEHNR and CDR2 FQNEAQ (reference sequence). V dropped 11 bases and J dropped 7 bases, with 18 bases sitting between them. The CDR3 loop is CACAHPRANEQFF. The CDR3 DNA is TGTGCCTGCGCGCACCCACGGGCGAATGAGCAGTTCTTC.

This chain joins TRBV4-2 and TRBJ1-1; 8 nucleotides match TRBD1. The trim removed 1 base at V and 3 bases at J, leaving 1 base unmatched. Germline V lookup: CDR1 LGHNA, CDR2 YNFKEQ. The CDR3 consists of 14 residues. CDR3 residues: CASSQATGDTEAFF. The CDR3 nucleotides are TGTGCCAGCAGCCAAGCGACAGGGGACACTGAAGCTTTCTTT.

This clone was detected a few times. This chain links TRBV29-1 with TRBJ2-1, with TRBD2 matching over 10 bases. J gave up 4 bases and V 7 bases, and 4 bases lay outside the gene matches. The CDR3 has 13 amino acids. Germline assignment: CDR1 SQVTM and CDR2 ANQGSEA. The CDR3 DNA reads TGCAGCGCAGCTAGCGGGAGATACAATGAGCAGTTCTTC. Amino acids: CSAASGRYNEQFF.

This clone was seen only a few times. V is TRBV29-1 and J is TRBJ2-7; 8 nucleotides align to TRBD1. CDR1 is SQVTM, CDR2 ANQGSEA, per germline. The length of the CDR3 is 12 residues. Trimming at V came to 7 bases and at J to 6 bases, leaving 8 bases not matched to a gene. DNA of the CDR3: TGCAGCGCCAGGACAGGGTCACCCGAGCAGTACTTC. Residues: CSARTGSPEQYF.

This clone was picked up a small number of times. The chain combines TRBV2 with TRBJ2-1, with 9 bases identical to TRBD2. V was pared by 7 bases and J by 0 bases, with 4 bases of the junction left unmatched. The CDR3 is 15 residues long. In germline, CDR1 is SNHLY, CDR2 FYNNEI. The CDR3 sequence is CASKAGGVSYNEQFF. The CDR3 nucleotides read TGTGCCAGCAAGGCGGGAGGGGTCTCCTACAATGAGCAGTTCTTC.

The gene calls are TRBV28 and TRBJ2-7; tentative D call: TRBD1 (5 bases). V shed 2 bases and J shed 6 bases, with 8 bases lying between them. CDR1 is MDHEN and CDR2 is SYDVKM in the germline V gene. The CDR3 is 12 amino acids. CDR3 protein: CASSLRQREQYF. In DNA form, the CDR3 reads TGTGCCAGCAGTTTAAGACAGCGCGAGCAGTACTTC.